The clone carrying this TCR beta chain occurred a few times. Produced via immunoSEQ multiplex PCR; TCRdb's table is partial and in-frame only. The table includes 150,000 to 200,000 clones, around four fifths detected once. The data originate from a study of blood T cell repertoires in COVID-19. This CDR3 has 13 residues. V was clipped by 9 bases and J by 2 bases, with 11 bases between them. Germline CDR1 is LNHDA and CDR2 is SQIVND (reference sequence). The chain employs TRBV19 and TRBJ1-3; TRBD1 is a possible D gene (5 bases). The clonotype originates from a man between 60 and 70 years old with COVID-19, enrolled during active disease. The sample was peripheral blood. The CDR3 region is CASAYRTGNTIYF. CDR3 nucleotides: TGTGCCAGCGCGTACAGGACTGGAAACACCATATATTTT.